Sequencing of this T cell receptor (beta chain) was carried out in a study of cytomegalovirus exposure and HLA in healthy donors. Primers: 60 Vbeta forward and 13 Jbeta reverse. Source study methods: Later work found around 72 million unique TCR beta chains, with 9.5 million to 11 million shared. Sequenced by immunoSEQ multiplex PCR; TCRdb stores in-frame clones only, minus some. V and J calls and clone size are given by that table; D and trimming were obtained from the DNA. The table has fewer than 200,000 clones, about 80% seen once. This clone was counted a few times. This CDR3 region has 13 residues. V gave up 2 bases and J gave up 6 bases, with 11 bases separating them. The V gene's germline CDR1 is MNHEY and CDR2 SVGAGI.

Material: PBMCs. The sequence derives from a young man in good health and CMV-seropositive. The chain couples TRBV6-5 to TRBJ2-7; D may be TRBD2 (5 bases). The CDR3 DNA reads TGTGCCAGCAGTTACGTCTGGCGGGCCGAGCAGTACTTC. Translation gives CASSYVWRAEQYF.